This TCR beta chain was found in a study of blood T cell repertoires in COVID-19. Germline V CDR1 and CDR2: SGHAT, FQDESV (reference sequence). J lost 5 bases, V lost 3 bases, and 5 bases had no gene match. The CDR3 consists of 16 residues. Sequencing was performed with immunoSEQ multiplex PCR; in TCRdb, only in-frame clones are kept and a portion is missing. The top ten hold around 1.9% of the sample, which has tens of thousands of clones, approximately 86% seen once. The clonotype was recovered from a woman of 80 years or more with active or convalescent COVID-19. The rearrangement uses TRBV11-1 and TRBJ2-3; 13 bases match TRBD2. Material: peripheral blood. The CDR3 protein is CASSFRTSGSLDTQYF. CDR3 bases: TGTGCCAGCAGCTTCCGGACTAGCGGGAGTCTAGATACGCAGTATTTT.